The 28 T cell receptor beta chains reported below all come from one sample, sequenced in a study of shared clonotypes between healthy human individuals. The assay was immunoSEQ multiplex PCR, and TCRdb's table has in-frame clones only and misses some. The sample carries about 2.4 million clones, approximately 94% recorded once. The specimen sequenced was naive CD4+ T cells from PBMCs. Subset described: CD45RA+ positively selected. These receptors were collected from a young man in good health. Some clones in this sample may be carry-over from other donors' samples.

The rearrangement links TRBV9 to TRBJ1-5; a weak D match, TRBD1 (5 bases). V was clipped by 4 bases and J by 5 bases, with 16 bases between them. CDR1 and CDR2 (germline): SGDLS, YYNGEE. The CDR3 totals 15 residues. CDR3 in amino acids: CASSRTDSSYQPQHF. Written as DNA, the CDR3 is TGTGCCAGCAGCCGGACTGACAGTTCTTATCAGCCCCAGCATTTT.

This clone occurred once. The chain uses TRBV14 and TRBJ1-1; maybe TRBD1 (5 bases). Germline V CDR1 and CDR2: SGHDN, FVKESK. V was clipped by 0 bases and J by 10 bases, with 15 bases between them. The CDR3 has 14 residues. For the CDR3, the DNA is TGTGCCAGCAGCCAAGATGCCAGGGATCGTCCAGCTTTCTTT. This codes for CASSQDARDRPAFF.

The rearrangement uses TRBV19 and TRBJ2-4; 10 bases line up with TRBD2. Germline V gives CDR1 LNHDA, CDR2 SQIVND (reference sequence). The CDR3 totals 15 residues. V lost 2 bases to trimming and J lost 5 bases; unmatched junction nucleotides: 3. The DNA of the CDR3 is TGTGCCAGTAGTATAAGTCTAGCGGGAGAAAACATTCAGTACTTC. Its protein product is CASSISLAGENIQYF.

This clone occurred once. The chain uses TRBV5-1 and TRBJ2-1; 7 bases fit TRBD2. CDR3 length equals 16 residues. The germline gives CDR1 SGHRS, CDR2 YFSETQ. The ends lost 1 base at V and 7 bases at J; junction bases unmatched: 11. CDR3 nucleotides: TGCGCCAGCAGCTTGTTGGGGTCCCCGGGGGGAAATGAGCAGTTCTTC. It yields the protein CASSLLGSPGGNEQFF.

The CDR3 reads CASSPEPSGQGILNIQYF. As DNA, the CDR3 is TGCGCCAGCAGCCCGGAACCCTCCGGACAGGGGATTTTAAACATTCAGTACTTC. The V gene is TRBV5-1, the J gene TRBJ2-4, with 9 nucleotides matching TRBD1. J lost 6 bases, V lost 4 bases, and 17 bases had no gene match. CDR1 is SGHRS and CDR2 is YFSETQ in the germline V gene. The CDR3 has 18 residues.

This clone has a handful of counts. V is TRBV30 and J is TRBJ1-4; D is uncertain. The germline V gene has CDR1 GTSNPN and CDR2 SVGIG (reference sequence). The CDR3 has 11 residues. This CDR3 is CAVGAGEKLFF. In nucleotides, the CDR3 is TGTGCGGTGGGAGCAGGTGAAAAACTGTTTTTT.

The chain couples TRBV18 to TRBJ1-1; D unclear. CDR1 and CDR2 from the germline V gene are KGHSH and LQKENI. The CDR3 runs 15 residues. The V end was cut by 1 base, the J end by 1 base, with 10 bases between. The chain's CDR3 is CASSPQVVGNTEAFF. The CDR3 coding sequence is TGTGCCAGCTCACCACAAGTCGTCGGGAACACTGAAGCTTTCTTT.

The V call is TRBV5-6, the J call TRBJ1-5, with 9 bases identical to TRBD1. The J segment lost 7 bases and the V segment lost 4 bases, leaving 12 bases of the junction unmatched. This CDR3 spans 16 amino acids. Germline lookup yields CDR1 SGHDT and CDR2 YYEEEE. In nucleotides, the CDR3 is TGTGCCAGCAGCACAGGGGGCGGCTCAGGGGGCCAGCCCCAGCATTTT. This gives the protein CASSTGGGSGGQPQHF.

The rearrangement uses TRBV19 and TRBJ2-1; 8 bases are shared with TRBD2. Unmatched junction bases numbered 13, after V lost 5 bases and J lost 7 bases. CDR1 is LNHDA and CDR2 is SQIVND in the germline V gene (reference sequence). The CDR3 consists of 16 residues. DNA for the CDR3: TGTGCCAGTAGTGACCGGCGAGCGGGAGTGGATAATGAGCAGTTCTTC. This sequence encodes CASSDRRAGVDNEQFF. Using reference TRBV19 and TRBJ2-1 for the parts outside the CDR3, the full variable domain is DGGITQSPKYLFRKEGQNVTLSCEQNLNHDAMYWYRQDPGQGLRLIYYSQIVNDFQKGDIAEGYSVSREKKESFPLTVTSAQKNPTAFYLCASSDRRAGVDNEQFFGPGTRLTVL.

The V gene is TRBV29-1, the J gene TRBJ2-3; TRBD1 is a possible D gene (6 bases). Germline assignment: CDR1 SQVTM and CDR2 ANQGSEA. The CDR3 extends over 11 amino acids. V was pared by 3 bases and J by 11 bases, with 12 bases between. The CDR3 bases are TGCAGCGTTGACCACGACAGGAGGCAGTATTTT. This encodes CSVDHDRRQYF.

V is TRBV10-2 and J is TRBJ1-2, with 9 bases lining up with TRBD1. The V and J ends lost 6 bases and 4 bases, in that order; junction bases with no gene match: 12. In germline, CDR1 is WSHSY, CDR2 SAAADI. The CDR3 runs 16 residues. CDR3 residues: CASSQDRGSDVYGYTF. CDR3 coding DNA: TGCGCCAGCAGCCAAGACAGGGGGTCCGATGTCTATGGCTACACCTTC.

V usage is TRBV6-6 and J usage is TRBJ2-5; a weak D match, TRBD1 (6 bases). The length of the CDR3 is 15 residues. CDR1 is MNHNY and CDR2 is SVGAGI in the germline V gene (reference sequence). The V end was cut by 2 bases, the J end by 2 bases, with 12 bases between. The CDR3, as DNA: TGTGCCAGCAGTTACCGACAGGCGCATCAAGAGACCCAGTACTTC. This encodes CASSYRQAHQETQYF.

The chain uses TRBV2 and TRBJ1-1, with a weak D call TRBD1 (6 bases). This CDR3 is built from 17 residues. V was shortened by 4 bases and J by 0 bases, with 18 bases between the two germline ends. Germline CDR1 is SNHLY and CDR2 is FYNNEI. In DNA, the CDR3 is TGTGCCAGCAGTGCGACTTTTATTGACAGGATGAACACTGAAGCTTTCTTT. Its protein is CASSATFIDRMNTEAFF.

For the CDR3, the DNA is TGTGCCAGCAGCGTAGATCCCGGGGCGAACACTGAAGCTTTCTTT. Translated, it gives CASSVDPGANTEAFF. This rearrangement joins TRBV9 to TRBJ1-1, with D possibly TRBD1 on 5 matching bases. The CDR3 sequence is 15 residues long. Germline V gene sequence: CDR1 SGDLS, CDR2 YYNGEE. V lost 0 bases to trimming and J lost 1 base, with 10 bases between them.

J is TRBJ2-1 and V is TRBV20-1; 8 bases fit TRBD1. V gave up 5 bases and J gave up 15 bases; unmatched junction bases: 9. Looked up from germline, CDR1 is DFQATT and CDR2 is SNEGSKA (reference sequence). CDR3 size: 11 residues. This chain's CDR3 is CSAGPGQAGFF. CDR3 DNA sequence: TGCAGTGCTGGTCCGGGACAGGCGGGGTTCTTC.

This clone was picked up one time. This chain uses TRBV29-1 with TRBJ2-1, with 12 bases aligning to TRBD2. The germline V gene has CDR1 SQVTM and CDR2 ANQGSEA. Trimming took 7 bases from V and 6 from J; bases not matched to a gene: 13. The CDR3 runs to 16 residues. The CDR3: CSALRDLAGGPNEQFF. Written as DNA, the CDR3 is TGCAGCGCCTTAAGGGATCTAGCGGGAGGGCCCAATGAGCAGTTCTTC.

The rearrangement links TRBV5-6 to TRBJ1-1; D call uncertain. The ends were cut back, 6 bases at V and 4 bases at J, with 19 bases in the middle. Germline-derived CDR1 and CDR2 are SGHDT and YYEEEE. The CDR3 spans 15 residues. Here the CDR3 DNA reads TGTGCCAGCATCCGCACCGGATCGGGGAGCACTGAAGCTTTCTTT. It encodes CASIRTGSGSTEAFF.

The genes are TRBV25-1 and TRBJ2-2, with 10 bases fitting TRBD2. V lost 7 bases, J lost 7 bases, and 9 bases stayed unmatched. This CDR3 contains 15 residues. CDR1 MGHDK and CDR2 SYGVNS come from the germline V gene. The DNA of the CDR3 is TGTGCCAGCAATTCCGGGACTAGCGTGGGCGGGGAGCTGTTTTTT. It is translated as CASNSGTSVGGELFF.

The CDR3 is CASLGVNTEAFF. For the CDR3, the DNA is TGTGCCAGCTTAGGGGTGAACACTGAAGCTTTCTTT. The V and J genes are TRBV7-3 and TRBJ1-1, with a tentative D call TRBD1 (5 bases). Per the germline V gene, CDR1 is SGHTA and CDR2 is FQGTGA. The V and J ends lost 8 bases and 0 bases respectively, with 7 bases between them. The CDR3 is made up of 12 amino acids.

The chain carries TRBV9 and TRBJ2-5; D unclear. The CDR3 extends over 13 amino acids. V was shortened by 0 bases and J by 5 bases, with 8 bases between the two germline ends. Germline loops: CDR1 SGDLS, CDR2 YYNGEE. CDR3 residues: CASSVGSMETQYF. The CDR3 DNA is TGTGCCAGCAGCGTAGGTAGCATGGAGACCCAGTACTTC.

The J gene is TRBJ2-1, the V gene TRBV29-1; D call uncertain. The V end lost 5 bases, the J end lost 7 bases, and 9 bases lay between the germline ends. CDR1 is SQVTM, CDR2 ANQGSEA, per germline. This CDR3 comprises 11 residues. CDR3 nucleotide sequence: TGCAGCGTTTCGGAGATAAATGAGCAGTTCTTC. Translated: CSVSEINEQFF.

This chain joins TRBV7-8 and TRBJ2-5; D is possibly TRBD2 (5 bases). Looked up from germline, CDR1 is SGHVS and CDR2 is FQNEAQ. The ends were cut back, 0 bases at V and 9 bases at J, with 8 bases in the middle. CDR3 length: 12 amino acids. This CDR3 is CASSLAPGSQYF. CDR3 DNA: TGTGCCAGCAGCTTAGCGCCGGGGTCCCAGTACTTC.

The V gene is TRBV5-4, the J gene TRBJ2-5; D is possibly TRBD2 (6 bases). This CDR3 is built from 13 residues. V was cut by 3 bases and J by 3 bases, with 9 bases left in between. The germline CDR1 and CDR2 sequences are SGHNT and YYREEE (reference sequence). CDR3 residues: CASSSLAEETQYF. The CDR3 region has the DNA TGTGCCAGCAGCTCCTTAGCGGAAGAGACCCAGTACTTC.

The chain couples TRBV27 to TRBJ1-2; 8 bases fit TRBD1. This CDR3 spans 13 amino acids. CDR1 is MNHEY, CDR2 SMNVEV, per germline (reference sequence). Losses at the gene ends were 5 bases for V and 5 bases for J; bases not matched to a gene: 4. CDR3: CASSRGQAYGYTF. CDR3 nucleotides: TGTGCCAGCAGTCGGGGACAGGCTTATGGCTACACCTTC.

Notes on this clone: Additional DNA sequences in this sample encode the identical CDR3. The chain links TRBV28 to TRBJ1-4; D ambiguous. This CDR3 has 13 amino acids. V lost 3 bases and J lost 2, with 4 bases in between. Germline assignment: CDR1 MDHEN and CDR2 SYDVKM. CDR3 residues: CASSLSTNEKLFF. The DNA for the CDR3 is TGTGCCAGCAGTTTGTCTACTAATGAAAAACTGTTTTTT.

The chain carries TRBV4-1 and TRBJ2-3, with D uncertain. CDR1 MGHRA and CDR2 YSYEKL come from the germline V gene. This CDR3 is built from 15 residues. V was shortened by 2 bases and J by 5 bases, with 14 bases between the two germline ends. The CDR3 DNA is TGCGCCAGCAGCCAAAATTGGAAAACCATAGATACGCAGTATTTT. Translating it yields CASSQNWKTIDTQYF.

This clone was picked up one time. This sample includes further DNA sequences coding for the same CDR3. The rearrangement links TRBV5-1 to TRBJ2-5; perhaps TRBD2 as D (6 bases). Per germline, CDR1 SGHRS and CDR2 YFSETQ. The CDR3 sequence is 14 residues long. V gave up 3 bases and J gave up 2 bases, with 11 bases separating them. CDR3 sequence (DNA): TGCGCCAGCAGCTCGGGACTGGTTCAAGAGACCCAGTACTTC. Residues: CASSSGLVQETQYF.

The chain uses TRBV6-1 and TRBJ2-7; 13 bases align to TRBD2. This CDR3 contains 15 residues. V lost 7 bases, J lost 6 bases, and 9 bases stayed unmatched. CDR1 is MNHNS and CDR2 is SASEGT in the germline V gene. The DNA of the CDR3 is TGTGCCAGCAACCTAAGGACTAGCGGGAGCGGCGAGCAGTACTTC. Its protein product is CASNLRTSGSGEQYF.